This T cell receptor beta chain was identified during a study of blood T cell repertoires in COVID-19. At the level of the study: Nucleic acid was either cDNA or gDNA, and it came from T cells, B-cell-depleted T cells, or PBMCs.

The V end lost 5 bases, the J end lost 3 bases, and 14 bases lay between the germline ends. CDR3 length: 14 residues. Germline lookup yields CDR1 SGHVS and CDR2 FQNEAQ. The table lists this clone with a count of one. Profiled with immunoSEQ multiplex PCR; TCRdb holds only in-frame clones, not every one. The table includes around 120,000 clones, 69% detected once. This rearrangement joins TRBV7-8 to TRBJ2-7; TRBD2 might be the D (6 bases). This receptor was taken from a man at least 80 years old with acute or convalescent COVID-19. Sequencing used peripheral blood. CDR3 DNA: TGTGCCAGCAGCGGGCGGGACGGAGACTACGAGCAGTACTTC. Its translation is CASSGRDGDYEQYF.